This T cell receptor (beta chain) is drawn from a study of cytomegalovirus exposure and HLA in healthy donors. The primer mix had 60 Vbeta and 13 Jbeta primers. Data came from immunoSEQ multiplex PCR; TCRdb stores just in-frame clones and leaves some out. The ten top clones account for about 1.6%, within a sample of approximately 140,000 clones. The material sequenced was PBMCs. The receptor comes from a woman in her thirties or forties in good health and CMV-seronegative.

The CDR3 is CASSEVADRQFF. CDR3 sequence (DNA): TGTGCCAGCAGTGAAGTAGCGGATCGGCAGTTCTTC. This chain links TRBV6-1 with TRBJ2-1; TRBD2 might be the D (6 bases). Germline-derived CDR1 and CDR2 are MNHNS and SASEGT. This CDR3 has 12 amino acids. V lost 1 base and J lost 12, with 10 bases in between.